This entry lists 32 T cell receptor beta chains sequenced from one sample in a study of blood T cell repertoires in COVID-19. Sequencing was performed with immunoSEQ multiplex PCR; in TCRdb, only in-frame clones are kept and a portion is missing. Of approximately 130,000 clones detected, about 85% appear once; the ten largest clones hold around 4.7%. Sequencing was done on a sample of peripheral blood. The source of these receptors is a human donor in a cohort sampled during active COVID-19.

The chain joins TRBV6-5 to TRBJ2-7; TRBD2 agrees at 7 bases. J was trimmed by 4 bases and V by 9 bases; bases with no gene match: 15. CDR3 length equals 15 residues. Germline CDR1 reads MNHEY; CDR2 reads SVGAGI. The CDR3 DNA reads TGTGCCAGTAAGGGCGGGAGCCGTTCGGGATACGAGCAGTACGTC. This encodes CASKGGSRSGYEQYV.

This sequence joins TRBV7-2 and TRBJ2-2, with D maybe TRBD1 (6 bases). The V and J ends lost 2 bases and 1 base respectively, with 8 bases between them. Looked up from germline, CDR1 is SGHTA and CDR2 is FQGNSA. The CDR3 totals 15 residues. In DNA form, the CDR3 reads TGTGCCAGCAGCTTACTACAGGGGAACACCGGGGAGCTGTTTTTT. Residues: CASSLLQGNTGELFF.

The CDR3 coding sequence is TGTGCCAGCAGCACCGGGACTCAGGATGGCTACACCTTC. Its translation: CASSTGTQDGYTF. The V call is TRBV13, the J call TRBJ1-2; possibly TRBD1 for D (5 bases). This CDR3 region has 13 residues. Trimming took 5 bases from V and 6 from J, leaving 13 bases between them. Germline V gives CDR1 PRHDT, CDR2 FYEKMQ (reference sequence).

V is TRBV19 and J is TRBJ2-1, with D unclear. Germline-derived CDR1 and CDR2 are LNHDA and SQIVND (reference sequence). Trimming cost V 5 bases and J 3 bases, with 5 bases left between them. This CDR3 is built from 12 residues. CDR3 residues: CASSSYYNEQFF. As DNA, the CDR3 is TGTGCCAGTAGTTCCTACTACAATGAGCAGTTCTTC.

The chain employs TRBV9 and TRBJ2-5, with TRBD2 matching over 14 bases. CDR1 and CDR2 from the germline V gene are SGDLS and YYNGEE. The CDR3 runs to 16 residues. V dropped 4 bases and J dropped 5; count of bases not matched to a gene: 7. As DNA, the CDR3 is TGTGCCAGCAGCACCGGACTAGCGGGGGGTCAGGAGACCCAGTACTTC. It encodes CASSTGLAGGQETQYF.

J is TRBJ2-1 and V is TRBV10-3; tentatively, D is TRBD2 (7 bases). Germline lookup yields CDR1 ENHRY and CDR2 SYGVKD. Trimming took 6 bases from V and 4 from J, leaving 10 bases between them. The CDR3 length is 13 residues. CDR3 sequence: CAIRAGAYNEQFF. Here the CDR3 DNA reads TGTGCCATCAGGGCGGGGGCTTACAATGAGCAGTTCTTC.

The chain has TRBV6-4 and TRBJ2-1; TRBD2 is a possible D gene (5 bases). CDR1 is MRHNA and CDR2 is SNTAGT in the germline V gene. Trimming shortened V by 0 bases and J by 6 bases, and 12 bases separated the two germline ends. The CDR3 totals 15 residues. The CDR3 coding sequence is TGTGCCAGCAGTGACTCGGGCCAGCGGCCCAATGAGCAGTTCTTC. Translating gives CASSDSGQRPNEQFF.

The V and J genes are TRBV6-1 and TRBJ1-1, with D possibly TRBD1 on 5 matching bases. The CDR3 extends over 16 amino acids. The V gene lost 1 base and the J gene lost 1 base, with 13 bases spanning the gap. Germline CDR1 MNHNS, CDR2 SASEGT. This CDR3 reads CASSEVGLGGNTEAFF. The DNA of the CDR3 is TGTGCCAGCAGTGAAGTAGGTTTGGGGGGGAACACTGAAGCTTTCTTT.

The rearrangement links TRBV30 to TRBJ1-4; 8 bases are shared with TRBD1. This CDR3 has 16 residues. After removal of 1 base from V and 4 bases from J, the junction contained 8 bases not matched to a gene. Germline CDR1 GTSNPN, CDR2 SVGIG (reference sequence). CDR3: CAWSASRTGFNEKLFF. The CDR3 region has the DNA TGTGCCTGGAGTGCCTCGAGGACAGGGTTTAATGAAAAACTGTTTTTT.

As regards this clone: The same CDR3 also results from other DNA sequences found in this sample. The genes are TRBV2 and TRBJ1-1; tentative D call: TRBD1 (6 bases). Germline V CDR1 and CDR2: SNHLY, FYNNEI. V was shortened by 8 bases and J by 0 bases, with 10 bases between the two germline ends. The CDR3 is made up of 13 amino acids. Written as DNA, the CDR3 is TGTGCCAGCTCCGGGACACTGAACACTGAAGCTTTCTTT. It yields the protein CASSGTLNTEAFF.

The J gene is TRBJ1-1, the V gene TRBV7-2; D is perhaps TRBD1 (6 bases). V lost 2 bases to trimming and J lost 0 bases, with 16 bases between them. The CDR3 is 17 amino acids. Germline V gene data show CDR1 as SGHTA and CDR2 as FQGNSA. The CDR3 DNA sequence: TGTGCCAGCAGCTTAAAGGTGGCAGGGGCCGTGAACACTGAAGCTTTCTTT. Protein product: CASSLKVAGAVNTEAFF.

CDR3 bases: TGTGCCAGCACCCCTACAGGGTTCGCTGGCTACACCTTC. It is translated as CASTPTGFAGYTF. V is TRBV12-3 or TRBV12-4 and J is TRBJ1-2; TRBD1 is a possible D gene (6 bases). This CDR3 region has 13 residues. V was trimmed by 7 bases and J by 7 bases, leaving 16 bases between them.

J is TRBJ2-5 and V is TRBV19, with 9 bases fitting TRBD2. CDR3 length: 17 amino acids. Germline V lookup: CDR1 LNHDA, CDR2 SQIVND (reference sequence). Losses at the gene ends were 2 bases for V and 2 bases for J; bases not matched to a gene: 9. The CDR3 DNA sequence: TGTGCCAGTAGTATACGGGTTGCAGCGGGGGGACAAGAGACCCAGTACTTC. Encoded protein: CASSIRVAAGGQETQYF.

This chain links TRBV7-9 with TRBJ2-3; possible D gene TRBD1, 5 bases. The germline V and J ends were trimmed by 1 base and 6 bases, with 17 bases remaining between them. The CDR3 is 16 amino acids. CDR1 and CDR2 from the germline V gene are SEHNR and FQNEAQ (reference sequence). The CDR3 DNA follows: TGTGCCAGCAGCTTAGGGACAAACACCGTCGGGGATACGCAGTATTTT. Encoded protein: CASSLGTNTVGDTQYF.

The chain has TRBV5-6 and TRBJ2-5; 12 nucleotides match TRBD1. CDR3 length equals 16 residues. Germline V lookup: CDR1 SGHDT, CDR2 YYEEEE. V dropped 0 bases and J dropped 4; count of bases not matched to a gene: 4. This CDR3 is CASSLEGTGGGETQYF. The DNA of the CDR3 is TGTGCCAGCAGCTTGGAAGGGACAGGGGGCGGAGAGACCCAGTACTTC.

Here the CDR3 reads CSVYRGEAFF. Written as DNA, the CDR3 is TGCAGTGTTTACCGAGGGGAAGCTTTCTTT. The gene calls are TRBV20-1 and TRBJ1-1; D not certain. V was cut by 7 bases and J by 8 bases, with 11 bases left in between. Germline V lookup: CDR1 DFQATT, CDR2 SNEGSKA (reference sequence). This CDR3 is built from 10 residues.

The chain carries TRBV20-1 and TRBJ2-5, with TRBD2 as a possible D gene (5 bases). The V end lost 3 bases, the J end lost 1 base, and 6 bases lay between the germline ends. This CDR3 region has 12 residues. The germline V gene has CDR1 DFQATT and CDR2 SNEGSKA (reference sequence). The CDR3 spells CSASGSQETQYF. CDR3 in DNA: TGCAGTGCTAGTGGGAGCCAAGAGACCCAGTACTTC.

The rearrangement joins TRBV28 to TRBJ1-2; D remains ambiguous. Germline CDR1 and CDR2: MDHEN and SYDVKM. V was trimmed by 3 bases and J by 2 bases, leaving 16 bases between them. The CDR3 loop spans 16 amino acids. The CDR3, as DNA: TGTGCCAGCAGTTTCGTTGGTTTGGGCCCAAACTATGGCTACACCTTC. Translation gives CASSFVGLGPNYGYTF.

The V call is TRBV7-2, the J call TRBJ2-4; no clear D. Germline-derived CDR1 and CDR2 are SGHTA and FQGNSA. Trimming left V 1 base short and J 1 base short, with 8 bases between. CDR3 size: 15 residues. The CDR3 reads CASSLGPPAKNIQYF. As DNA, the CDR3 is TGTGCCAGCAGCTTAGGGCCGCCCGCCAAAAACATTCAGTACTTC.

The CDR3 sequence: CASSRQGQTSSYEQYV. CDR3 DNA sequence: TGTGCCAGCAGCCGACAAGGACAGACGAGCTCCTACGAGCAGTACGTC. V gene TRBV5-4 combines with J gene TRBJ2-7, with D possibly being TRBD1 (6 bases). The ends were cut back, 4 bases at V and 0 bases at J, with 17 bases in the middle. The CDR3 runs 16 residues. Germline V gene sequence: CDR1 SGHNT, CDR2 YYREEE (reference sequence).

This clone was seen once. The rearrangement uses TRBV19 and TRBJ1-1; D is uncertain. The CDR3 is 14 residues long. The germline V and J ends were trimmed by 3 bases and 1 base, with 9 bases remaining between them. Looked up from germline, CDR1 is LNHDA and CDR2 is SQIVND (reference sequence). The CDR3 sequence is CASSIGLGNTEAFF. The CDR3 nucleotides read TGTGCCAGTAGTATCGGCCTAGGGAACACTGAAGCTTTCTTT.

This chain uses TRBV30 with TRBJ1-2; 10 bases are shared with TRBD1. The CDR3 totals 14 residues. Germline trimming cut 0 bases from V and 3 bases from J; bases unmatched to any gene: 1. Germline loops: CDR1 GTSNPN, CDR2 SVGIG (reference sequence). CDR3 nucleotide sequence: TGTGCCTGGAGTGTAGGGACAGGGGACTATGGCTACACCTTC. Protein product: CAWSVGTGDYGYTF.

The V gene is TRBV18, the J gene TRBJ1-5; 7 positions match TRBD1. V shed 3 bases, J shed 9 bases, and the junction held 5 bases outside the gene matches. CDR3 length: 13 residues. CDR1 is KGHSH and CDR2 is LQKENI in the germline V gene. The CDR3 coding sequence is TGTGCCAGCTCACCCGCGACAGGGCCGCCCCAGCATTTT. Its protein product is CASSPATGPPQHF.

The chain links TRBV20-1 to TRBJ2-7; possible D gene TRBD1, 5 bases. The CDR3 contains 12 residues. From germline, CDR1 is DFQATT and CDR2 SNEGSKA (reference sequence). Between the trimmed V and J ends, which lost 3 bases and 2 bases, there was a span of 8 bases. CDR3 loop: CSASTGPYEQYF. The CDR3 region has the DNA TGCAGTGCTAGTACAGGCCCCTACGAGCAGTACTTC.

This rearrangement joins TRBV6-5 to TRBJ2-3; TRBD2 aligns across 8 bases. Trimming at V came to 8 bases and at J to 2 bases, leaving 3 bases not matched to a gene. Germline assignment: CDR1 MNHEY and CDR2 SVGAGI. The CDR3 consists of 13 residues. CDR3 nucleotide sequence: TGTGCCAGCGGACTAGCAAACACAGATACGCAGTATTTT. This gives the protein CASGLANTDTQYF.

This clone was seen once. The CDR3 region is CASSPRGTGREHTEAFF. The CDR3 nucleotides are TGTGCCAGTAGCCCCCGGGGGACAGGGAGGGAGCACACTGAAGCTTTCTTT. The chain couples TRBV19 to TRBJ1-1; 9 nucleotides line up with TRBD1. The CDR3 sequence is 17 residues long. Per germline, CDR1 LNHDA and CDR2 SQIVND (reference sequence). V dropped 6 bases and J dropped 3; count of bases not matched to a gene: 14.

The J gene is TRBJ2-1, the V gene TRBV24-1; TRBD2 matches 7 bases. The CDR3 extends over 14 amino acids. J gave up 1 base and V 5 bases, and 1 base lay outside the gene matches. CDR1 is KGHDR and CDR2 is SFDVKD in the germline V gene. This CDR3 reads CATSGGGSYNEQFF. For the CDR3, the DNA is TGTGCCACCAGTGGGGGGGGGTCCTACAATGAGCAGTTCTTC.

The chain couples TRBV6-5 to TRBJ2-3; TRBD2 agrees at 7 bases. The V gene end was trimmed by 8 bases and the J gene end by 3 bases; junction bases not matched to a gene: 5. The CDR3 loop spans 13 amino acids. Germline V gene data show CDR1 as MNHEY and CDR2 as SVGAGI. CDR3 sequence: CASGDYETDTQYF. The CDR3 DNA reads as TGTGCCAGCGGGGACTATGAAACAGATACGCAGTATTTT.

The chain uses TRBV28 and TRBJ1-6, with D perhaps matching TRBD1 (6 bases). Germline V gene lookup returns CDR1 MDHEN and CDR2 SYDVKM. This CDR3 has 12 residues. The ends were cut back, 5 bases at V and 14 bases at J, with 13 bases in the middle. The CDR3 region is CASSPPRGSLHF. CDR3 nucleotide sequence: TGTGCCAGCAGTCCCCCAAGGGGGTCCCTCCACTTT.

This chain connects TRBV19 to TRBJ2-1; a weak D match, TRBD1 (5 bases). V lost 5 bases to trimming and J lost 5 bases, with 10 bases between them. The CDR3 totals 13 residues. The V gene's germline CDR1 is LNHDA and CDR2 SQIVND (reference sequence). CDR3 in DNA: TGTGCCAGTAGTCGACAGTACGACAATGAGCAGTTCTTC. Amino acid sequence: CASSRQYDNEQFF.

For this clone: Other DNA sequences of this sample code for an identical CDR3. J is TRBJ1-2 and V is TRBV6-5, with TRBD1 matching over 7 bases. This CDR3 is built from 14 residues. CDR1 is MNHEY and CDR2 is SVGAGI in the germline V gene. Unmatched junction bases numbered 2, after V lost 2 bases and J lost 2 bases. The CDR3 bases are TGTGCCAGCAGTTACAACAGGGGAAACTATGGCTACACCTTC. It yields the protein CASSYNRGNYGYTF.

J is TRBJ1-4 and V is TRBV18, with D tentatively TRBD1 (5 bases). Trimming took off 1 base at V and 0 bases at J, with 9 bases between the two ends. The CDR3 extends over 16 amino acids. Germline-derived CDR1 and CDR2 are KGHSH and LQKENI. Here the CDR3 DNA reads TGTGCCAGCTCACCACAGGGGATTTCAACTAATGAAAAACTGTTTTTT. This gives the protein CASSPQGISTNEKLFF.